These 23 T cell receptor beta chains were sequenced from one sample in a study of brain T cells in children with intractable seizures. The table came from immunoSEQ multiplex PCR; TCRdb's copy has only in-frame clones and leaves some out. The sample consists of 65,000 to 85,000 clones, approximately 94% of them appearing once. Here the sequenced sample was peripheral blood, taken at surgery. These receptors were collected from a boy under two years old with tuberous sclerosis and intractable seizures.

This chain joins TRBV7-9 and TRBJ2-1; TRBD2 matches 9 bases. Germline CDR1 SEHNR, CDR2 FQNEAQ (reference sequence). V lost 5 bases to trimming and J lost 5 bases; unmatched junction nucleotides: 7. CDR3 length equals 15 residues. The CDR3 bases are TGTGCCAGCAGCCCGCGCGGACTAGCGAACAATGAGCAGTTCTTC. Protein sequence: CASSPRGLANNEQFF.

The chain uses TRBV19 and TRBJ2-1; maybe TRBD2 (6 bases). V was shortened by 6 bases and J by 7 bases, with 13 bases between the two germline ends. Germline V gives CDR1 LNHDA, CDR2 SQIVND (reference sequence). The CDR3 is 13 amino acids. The CDR3 DNA follows: TGTGCCAGTAGGAGGGACTTCTCGAATGAGCAGTTCTTC. Its translation: CASRRDFSNEQFF.

The chain links TRBV6-5 to TRBJ2-1; 9 nucleotides line up with TRBD2. The CDR3 is 14 amino acids. Germline loops: CDR1 MNHEY, CDR2 SVGAGI. V gave up 8 bases and J gave up 4 bases; unmatched junction bases: 6. The CDR3 region has the DNA TGTGCCAGCTCCGGACTAGCGAGGTACAATGAGCAGTTCTTC. Protein sequence: CASSGLARYNEQFF.

J is TRBJ1-1 and V is TRBV3-1 (or the pseudogene TRBV3-2), with D hard to call. The V end was cut by 4 bases, the J end by 5 bases, with 17 bases between. The germline gives CDR1 LGHDT, CDR2 YNNKEL (reference sequence). The CDR3 consists of 15 residues. The CDR3 spells CASSREWSLRTEAFF. The CDR3 DNA follows: TGTGCCAGCAGCCGAGAGTGGTCCCTTCGGACTGAAGCTTTCTTT.

This chain uses TRBV5-4 with TRBJ2-2; no clear D gene. Trimming took 9 bases from V and 4 from J, leaving 13 bases between them. The CDR3 consists of 13 residues. Germline V gene lookup returns CDR1 SGHNT and CDR2 YYREEE (reference sequence). CDR3 bases: TGTGCCATCTCGCGAGATAGCACCGGGGAGCTGTTTTTT. Translation: CAISRDSTGELFF. The whole variable domain, filled in from reference TRBV5-4 and TRBJ2-2, reads ETGVTQSPTHLIKTRGQQVTLRCSSQSGHNTVSWYQQALGQGPQFIFQYYREEENGRGNFPPRFSGLQFPNYSSELNVNALELDDSALYLCAISRDSTGELFFGEGSRLTVL.

The rearrangement links TRBV14 to TRBJ2-3; TRBD2 aligns across 7 bases. Losses at the gene ends were 0 bases for V and 1 base for J; bases not matched to a gene: 1. In germline, CDR1 is SGHDN, CDR2 FVKESK. The CDR3 has 15 amino acids. CDR3 amino acids: CASSQDAGGTDTQYF. CDR3 DNA: TGTGCCAGCAGCCAAGATGCGGGGGGCACAGATACGCAGTATTTT.

V usage is TRBV12-3 or TRBV12-4 and J usage is TRBJ1-5; a weak D match, TRBD1 (5 bases). This CDR3 is built from 13 residues. Trimming cost V 3 bases and J 11 bases, with 14 bases left between them. The CDR3 loop reads CASSFGGVGAQHF. In DNA, the CDR3 is TGTGCCAGCAGTTTTGGCGGGGTGGGGGCCCAGCATTTT.

This chain links TRBV7-2 with TRBJ2-4, with D possibly being TRBD2 (6 bases). The length of the CDR3 is 15 residues. The V gene's germline CDR1 is SGHTA and CDR2 FQGNSA. Trimming cost V 1 base and J 7 bases, with 14 bases left between them. The chain's CDR3 is CASSLGRDPRNIQYF. Written as DNA, the CDR3 is TGTGCCAGCAGCTTAGGGCGGGACCCAAGGAACATTCAGTACTTC.

This clone was observed a single time. The chain has TRBV21-1 and TRBJ1-3. TRBV21-1 is tagged as a pseudogene. This CDR3 has 18 amino acids. The CDR3 loop reads CASSKEGERGASGNTIYF. DNA for the CDR3: TGTGCCAGCAGCAAAGAGGGGGAGCGGGGGGCGTCCGGAAACACCATATATTTT.

The chain recombines TRBV14 with TRBJ2-2; no definite D call. The ends were cut back, 0 bases at V and 1 base at J, with 9 bases in the middle. Germline CDR1 is SGHDN and CDR2 is FVKESK. The length of the CDR3 is 16 residues. DNA for the CDR3: TGTGCCAGCAGCCAAGATATCGTGAAGAACACCGGGGAGCTGTTTTTT. Amino acids: CASSQDIVKNTGELFF.

The chain joins TRBV4-1 to TRBJ2-1; 8 bases map to TRBD2. CDR1 is MGHRA and CDR2 is YSYEKL in the germline V gene. V lost 0 bases and J lost 7; bases outside the gene matches: 11. The CDR3 runs 17 residues. CDR3 amino acids: CASSQDPGRGAVNEQFF. CDR3 nucleotide sequence: TGCGCCAGCAGCCAAGATCCAGGGCGGGGGGCGGTTAATGAGCAGTTCTTC.

In this sample, this clone turned up once. J is TRBJ1-1 and V is TRBV6-5; TRBD1 might be the D (5 bases). The CDR3 spans 13 residues. V was shortened by 6 bases and J by 2 bases, with 10 bases between the two germline ends. Germline V gene sequence: CDR1 MNHEY, CDR2 SVGAGI. In DNA form, the CDR3 reads TGTGCCAGCAGAACCCAGGGAAACACTGAAGCTTTCTTT. Translating it yields CASRTQGNTEAFF.

This chain joins TRBV9 and TRBJ1-4; the match to TRBD1 covers 7 bases. This CDR3 region has 15 residues. V shed 3 bases, J shed 5 bases, and the junction held 7 bases outside the gene matches. In germline, CDR1 is SGDLS, CDR2 YYNGEE. Here the CDR3 DNA reads TGTGCCAGCAGCGCGCGACAGGGTTTGAATGAAAAACTGTTTTTT. Protein product: CASSARQGLNEKLFF.

This rearrangement joins TRBV10-2 to TRBJ1-5, with D possibly matching TRBD1 (5 bases). There are 13 residues in the CDR3. V was shortened by 6 bases and J by 4 bases, with 10 bases between the two germline ends. The germline V gene has CDR1 WSHSY and CDR2 SAAADI. The CDR3 loop is CASSGTSNQPQHF. CDR3 bases: TGCGCCAGCAGCGGGACCTCTAATCAGCCCCAGCATTTT.

The chain is built from TRBV5-5 and TRBJ1-1, with D perhaps matching TRBD1 (5 bases). The CDR3 totals 16 residues. From germline, CDR1 is SGHKS and CDR2 YYEKEE (reference sequence). V lost 0 bases to trimming and J lost 1 base, with 13 bases between them. Here the CDR3 reads CASSLGFRQTNTEAFF. CDR3 coding DNA: TGTGCCAGCAGCTTGGGTTTCAGACAGACGAACACTGAAGCTTTCTTT.

The chain employs TRBV30 and TRBJ2-5; no clear D gene. This CDR3 contains 12 residues. Trimming cost V 4 bases and J 2 bases, with 8 bases left between them. Germline values: CDR1 GTSNPN, CDR2 SVGIG (reference sequence). CDR3 nucleotides: TGTGCCTGGAACACGGGTCAAGAGACCCAGTACTTC. Amino acid sequence: CAWNTGQETQYF.

The rearrangement joins TRBV10-2 to TRBJ1-1, with D possibly matching TRBD1 (5 bases). Trimming pared 7 bases from V and 2 bases from J, leaving 11 bases between. The CDR3 has 13 amino acids. Germline-derived CDR1 and CDR2 are WSHSY and SAAADI. CDR3 nucleotides: TGCGCCAGCAAGGCAGGGATCAACACTGAAGCTTTCTTT. As protein: CASKAGINTEAFF.

This clone occurred once. This chain connects TRBV2 to TRBJ2-7; TRBD1 aligns across 7 bases. Germline V gives CDR1 SNHLY, CDR2 FYNNEI. The J segment lost 0 bases and the V segment lost 8 bases, leaving 7 bases of the junction unmatched. This CDR3 is built from 14 residues. In DNA, the CDR3 is TGTGCCAGCGATCGGGACAGCTTCTCCTACGAGCAGTACTTC. It yields the protein CASDRDSFSYEQYF.

The V call is TRBV6-5, the J call TRBJ1-1, with a weak D call TRBD1 (5 bases). Trimming stripped 2 bases from V and 4 bases from J, with 8 bases between. Germline values: CDR1 MNHEY, CDR2 SVGAGI. This CDR3 is built from 13 residues. The CDR3 coding sequence is TGTGCCAGCAGTTACGGGAGGGGCACTGAAGCTTTCTTT. Its protein is CASSYGRGTEAFF.

The chain uses TRBV5-1 and TRBJ2-5; D is ambiguous. V lost 1 base to trimming and J lost 4 bases, with 5 bases between them. The germline V gene has CDR1 SGHRS and CDR2 YFSETQ. This CDR3 is 12 amino acids long. The CDR3 spells CASSLSGETQYF. CDR3 bases: TGCGCCAGCAGCTTGAGTGGAGAGACCCAGTACTTC.

The rearrangement uses TRBV19 and TRBJ2-5; 10 nucleotides match TRBD2. The junction had 0 bases not matched to a gene; V was cut back by 4 bases and J by 4 bases. Germline CDR1 reads LNHDA; CDR2 reads SQIVND (reference sequence). The CDR3 has 13 residues. The CDR3 sequence: CASSTSGRETQYF. In nucleotides, the CDR3 is TGTGCCAGTAGTACTAGCGGGAGAGAGACCCAGTACTTC.

The V and J genes are TRBV27 and TRBJ2-4; D possibly corresponds to TRBD1 (6 bases). Trimming shortened V by 6 bases and J by 0 bases, and 15 bases separated the two germline ends. Germline CDR1 is MNHEY and CDR2 is SMNVEV (reference sequence). The CDR3 spans 16 residues. CDR3 bases: TGTGCCAGCAGACCAGACAGGCCTCTAGCCAAAAACATTCAGTACTTC. Encoded protein: CASRPDRPLAKNIQYF.

The chain employs TRBV5-1 and TRBJ2-7; perhaps TRBD1 as D (6 bases). The CDR3 extends over 13 amino acids. Trimming took 4 bases from V and 2 from J, leaving 10 bases between them. CDR1 SGHRS and CDR2 YFSETQ come from the germline V gene. The DNA of the CDR3 is TGCGCCAGCAGCCAGGACAGTACCTACGAGCAGTACTTC. Amino acid sequence: CASSQDSTYEQYF.